This T cell receptor (beta chain) was retrieved from a study of T cell repertoires in cytomegalovirus infection. Study outcomes and limitations: The ex vivo response was dominated by HLA-C-restricted CMV-specific TCR beta clonotypes.

Trimming cost V 4 bases and J 3 bases, with 13 bases left between them. Germline V lookup: CDR1 MNHNY, CDR2 SVGAGI (reference sequence). The CDR3 consists of 15 residues. A note on this clonotype: Antigen: not known.

One entry per CDR3 protein results from TCRdb running MiXCR on the reads. The sample consists of about 740,000 distinct CDR3 sequences, roughly 36% of them appearing once. The clonotype comes from a human donor in good health (CMV status not recorded). Some clones in this sample may be carry-over from other donors' samples. This material consisted of cultured PBMCs, taken from culture after CMV antigen stimulation. V usage is TRBV6-6 and J usage is TRBJ2-1; TRBD2 might be the D (6 bases). This CDR3 is CASSFTSTLYNEQFF. CDR3 nucleotides: TGTGCCAGCAGTTTTACTAGCACCCTCTACAATGAGCAGTTCTTC.